The present TCR beta chain was sequenced within a study of blood T cell repertoires in COVID-19. At the level of the study: Researchers got acute and convalescent COVID-19 samples from the United States, Italy and Spain. PBMCs, B-cell-depleted T cells, or T cells were the source of the cDNA or gDNA that made up the material.

Authors' data handling: By means of reference gene primer amplification, nucleated cell counts were estimated. Clones were sequenced by immunoSEQ multiplex PCR, and TCRdb holds only the in-frame ones, with some missing. Clone size and the V and J calls come from that table; the DNA yielded D and trimming. Of 200,000 to 300,000 clones in the sample, 87% were seen once. This clonotype originated in a woman aged 45 to 65 with acute or convalescent COVID-19. The sequenced material came from peripheral blood.

Here the CDR3 DNA reads TGTGCCAGCAGTGAAGCGAGCGGCCCTAGCACAGATACGCAGTATTTT. This sequence encodes CASSEASGPSTDTQYF. The V call is TRBV2, the J call TRBJ2-3; D possibly corresponds to TRBD2 (5 bases). This CDR3 contains 16 residues. The V gene's germline CDR1 is SNHLY and CDR2 FYNNEI. V was clipped by 0 bases and J by 0 bases, with 10 bases between them.